This T cell receptor beta chain was sequenced for a study of cytomegalovirus exposure and HLA in healthy donors. Broader study findings: The authors later found TCR association rates varying by HLA locus, with DRB1 most and HLA-C fewest. CMV serostatus was the only immune exposure information that was available.

The PCR ran on 60 Vbeta and 13 Jbeta primers. The protocol was immunoSEQ multiplex PCR, while the TCRdb copy is restricted to in-frame clones and leaves out a portion. Of fewer than 150,000 clones listed, approximately 80% were seen once; the top ten hold approximately 5%. The V and J ends lost 0 bases and 2 bases respectively, with 9 bases between them. Germline CDR1 and CDR2: MNHEY and SVGAGI. This CDR3 spans 15 amino acids. With respect to this clone: Its antigen is unidentified.

The rearrangement joins TRBV6-5 to TRBJ2-3; D perhaps matches TRBD1 (6 bases). The sample taken for sequencing was PBMCs. The source is a woman aged 45-65 years in good health and CMV-seronegative. CDR3 bases: TGTGCCAGCAGTTACTCGGGACACCTCACAGATACGCAGTATTTT. Protein product: CASSYSGHLTDTQYF.